This T cell receptor (beta chain) was retrieved from a study of shared T cell receptors in the human thymus. V was clipped by 5 bases and J by 4 bases; unmatched bases: 6. Germline V lookup: CDR1 LNHNV, CDR2 YYDKDF (reference sequence). The CDR3 sequence is 15 residues long. Some clones are missing from TCRdb's copy, which holds only in-frame ones; the method was immunoSEQ multiplex PCR. The sample consists of hundreds of thousands of clones, 87% of them appearing once. These sequences were also reported in another study, on human thymus T cells. Turning to that study: Thymic tissue was derived from resections collected during corrective heart surgery. Thymic and blood repertoires seemed to show skewed V and J gene use.

The receptor was derived from a boy under two years old with a congenital heart defect. This sequence joins TRBV15 and TRBJ2-5; 11 nucleotides match TRBD1. Input material: thymocytes. CDR3 nucleotides: TGTGCCACCAGCGGACGGGACAGGGGGAGAGAGACCCAGTACTTC. As protein: CATSGRDRGRETQYF.